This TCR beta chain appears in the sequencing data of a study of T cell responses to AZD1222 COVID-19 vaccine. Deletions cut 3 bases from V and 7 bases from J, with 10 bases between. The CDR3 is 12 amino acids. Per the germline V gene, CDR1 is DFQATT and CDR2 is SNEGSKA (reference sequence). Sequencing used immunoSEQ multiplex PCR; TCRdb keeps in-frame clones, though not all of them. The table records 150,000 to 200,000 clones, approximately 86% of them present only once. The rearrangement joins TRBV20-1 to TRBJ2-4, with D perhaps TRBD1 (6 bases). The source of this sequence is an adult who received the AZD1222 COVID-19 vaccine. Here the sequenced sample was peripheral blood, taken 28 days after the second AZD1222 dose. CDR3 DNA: TGCAGTGCTAGTGACAGGATCAACATTCAGTACTTC. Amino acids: CSASDRINIQYF.